This TCR beta chain was recovered during a study of cytomegalovirus exposure and HLA in healthy donors. Overall study results and limits: The study reported that TCR beta sequences accurately predicted HLA-A and HLA-B alleles in most subjects.

Germline CDR1 and CDR2: LGHNT and FRNRAP. The CDR3 has 13 residues. Trimming pared 5 bases from V and 4 bases from J, leaving 11 bases between. Vbeta (60) and Jbeta (13) primers were used in the PCR. TCRdb keeps only in-frame clones here, not all; method: immunoSEQ multiplex PCR. The sample records approximately 100,000 clones, 65% to 85% being singletons. Note on this clone: Its specificity is unknown.

The sample consisted of PBMCs. This TCR was recovered from a man aged 45-65 years in good health and CMV-seronegative. The chain couples TRBV12-5 to TRBJ2-5, with D unresolved. The CDR3 coding sequence is TGTGCTAGTGGTGAGGAGTATACAGAGACCCAGTACTTC. Translated: CASGEEYTETQYF.